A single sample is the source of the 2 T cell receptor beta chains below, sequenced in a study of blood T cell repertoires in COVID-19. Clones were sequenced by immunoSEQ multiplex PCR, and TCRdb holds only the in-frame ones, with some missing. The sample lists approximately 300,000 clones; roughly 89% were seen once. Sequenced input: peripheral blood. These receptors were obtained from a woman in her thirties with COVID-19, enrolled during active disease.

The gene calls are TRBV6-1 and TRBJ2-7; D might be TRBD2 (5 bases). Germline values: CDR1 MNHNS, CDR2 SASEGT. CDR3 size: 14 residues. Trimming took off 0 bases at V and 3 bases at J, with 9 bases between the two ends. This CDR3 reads CASSEAVAGYEQYV. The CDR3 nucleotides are TGTGCCAGCAGTGAAGCGGTGGCGGGCTACGAGCAGTACGTC.

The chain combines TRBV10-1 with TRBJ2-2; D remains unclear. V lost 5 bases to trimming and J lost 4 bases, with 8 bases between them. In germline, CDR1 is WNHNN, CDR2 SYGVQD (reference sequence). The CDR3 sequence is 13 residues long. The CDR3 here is CASSPLPTGELFF. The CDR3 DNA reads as TGCGCCAGCAGTCCCCTCCCCACCGGGGAGCTGTTTTTT.